The clone carrying this T cell receptor beta chain was picked up one time. V lost 3 bases and J lost 5, with 17 bases in between. This CDR3 is built from 16 residues. Per the germline V gene, CDR1 is SGHRS and CDR2 is YFSETQ. In the authors' workflow: Nucleated cell number was recorded as an estimate derived from reference gene primer amplification. The table came from immunoSEQ multiplex PCR; TCRdb's copy has only in-frame clones and leaves some out. D and trimming were read from the DNA, whereas the V and J calls and clone size are those reported in that table. This table has tens of thousands of clones, 89% appearing once. This sample is drawn from a study of blood T cell repertoires in COVID-19. Looking at the study overall: T cells, B-cell-depleted T cells, or PBMCs provided the cDNA or gDNA that served as material.

The gene calls are TRBV5-1 and TRBJ2-2, with TRBD1 as a possible D gene (6 bases). The sequence derives from a human donor in a cohort sampled during active COVID-19. The sample consisted of peripheral blood. CDR3 nucleotide sequence: TGCGCCAGCAGCTCCGACCCGGGACACAATACCGGGGAGCTGTTTTTT. It yields the protein CASSSDPGHNTGELFF.